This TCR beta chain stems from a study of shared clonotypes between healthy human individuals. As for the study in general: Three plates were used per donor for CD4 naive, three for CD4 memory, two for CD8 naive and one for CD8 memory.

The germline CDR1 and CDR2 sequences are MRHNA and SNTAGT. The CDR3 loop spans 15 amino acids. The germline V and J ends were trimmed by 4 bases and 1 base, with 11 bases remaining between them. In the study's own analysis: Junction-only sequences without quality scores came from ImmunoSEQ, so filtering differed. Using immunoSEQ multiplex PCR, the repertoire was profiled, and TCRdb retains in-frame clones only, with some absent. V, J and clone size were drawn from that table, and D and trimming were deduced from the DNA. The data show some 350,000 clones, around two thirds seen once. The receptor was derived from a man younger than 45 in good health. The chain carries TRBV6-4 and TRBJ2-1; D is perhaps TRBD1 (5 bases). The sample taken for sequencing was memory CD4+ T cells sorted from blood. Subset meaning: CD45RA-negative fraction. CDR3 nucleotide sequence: TGTGCCAGCAGTGTAATGCAGGGTTCCTACAATGAGCAGTTCTTC. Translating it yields CASSVMQGSYNEQFF.